These 23 T cell receptor beta chains originate from one sample sequenced in a study of shared clonotypes between healthy human individuals. Using immunoSEQ multiplex PCR, the repertoire was profiled, and TCRdb retains in-frame clones only, with some absent. The data contain 600,000 to 700,000 clones, 60% to 75% of them seen just once; the ten biggest clones take up around 2%. The specimen sequenced was memory CD4+ T cells sorted from blood. Subset meaning: CD45RA-negative fraction. These receptors were taken from a woman in her 30s in good health.

The chain employs TRBV20-1 and TRBJ2-1, with D possibly TRBD2 on 7 matching bases. Looked up from germline, CDR1 is DFQATT and CDR2 is SNEGSKA (reference sequence). Deletions cut 7 bases from V and 7 bases from J, with 11 bases between. The CDR3 length is 11 residues. CDR3 loop: CSGKGGNEQFF. CDR3 DNA: TGCAGTGGAAAGGGGGGGAATGAGCAGTTCTTC.

This clone showed up just a few times. Other DNA sequences in this sample translate to the same CDR3. The chain recombines TRBV28 with TRBJ2-1, with D uncertain. Trimming removed 3 bases from V and 7 bases from J, with 10 bases in between. Germline values: CDR1 MDHEN, CDR2 SYDVKM. This CDR3 has 13 residues. CDR3 region: CASSLVVLNEQFF. The CDR3 DNA is TGTGCCAGCAGTTTGGTTGTCTTGAATGAGCAGTTCTTC. The full variable domain, its missing parts supplied by reference TRBV28 and TRBJ2-1, is DVKVTQSSRYLVKRTGEKVFLECVQDMDHENMFWYRQDPGLGLRLIYFSYDVKMKEKGDIPEGYSVSREKKERFSLILESASTNQTSMYLCASSLVVLNEQFFGPGTRLTVL.

V is TRBV7-9 and J is TRBJ2-2, with 9 bases aligning to TRBD2. Germline CDR1 reads SEHNR; CDR2 reads FQNEAQ (reference sequence). This CDR3 contains 16 residues. J lost 6 bases, V lost 5 bases, and 10 bases had no gene match. The CDR3 coding sequence is TGTGCCAGCAGCCCCAAGCGGGAGGAGTTCCCCGGGGAGCTGTTTTTT. Residues: CASSPKREEFPGELFF.

V gene TRBV5-1 combines with J gene TRBJ1-2; D is perhaps TRBD1 (5 bases). V lost 4 bases and J 3 bases, leaving 16 bases between the germline ends. The germline V gene has CDR1 SGHRS and CDR2 YFSETQ. This CDR3 contains 15 residues. The CDR3 DNA follows: TGCGCCAGCAGCCCTAACGGGGCCAGGGACTATGGCTACACCTTC. This codes for CASSPNGARDYGYTF.

This clone was detected only a few times. The genes are TRBV5-1 and TRBJ2-7; 8 positions match TRBD2. With V trimmed by 4 bases and J by 1 base, 10 bases remained unmatched. Germline assignment: CDR1 SGHRS and CDR2 YFSETQ. The CDR3 sequence is 16 residues long. Here the CDR3 DNA reads TGCGCCAGCAGCAAAACCGGGACTAGTGATTCCTACGAGCAGTACTTC. Its translation: CASSKTGTSDSYEQYF. The variable domain in full, completed from reference TRBV5-1 and TRBJ2-7, reads KAGVTQTPRYLIKTRGQQVTLSCSPISGHRSVSWYQQTPGQGLQFLFEYFSETQRNKGNFPGRFSGRQFSNSRSEMNVSTLELGDSALYLCASSKTGTSDSYEQYFGPGTRLTVT.

This clone was counted a single time. The rearrangement joins TRBV7-9 to TRBJ2-2, with D possibly being TRBD2 (6 bases). The CDR3 totals 14 residues. V lost 5 bases and J 4 bases, leaving 11 bases between the germline ends. Germline-derived CDR1 and CDR2 are SEHNR and FQNEAQ (reference sequence). In nucleotides, the CDR3 is TGTGCCAGCAGCCCGAATAGCGGCACCGGGGAGCTGTTTTTT. Residues: CASSPNSGTGELFF.

The rearrangement uses TRBV15 and TRBJ2-3; 9 bases fit TRBD2. Germline trimming cut 9 bases from V and 7 bases from J; bases unmatched to any gene: 11. Germline CDR1 LNHNV, CDR2 YYDKDF (reference sequence). The length of the CDR3 is 14 residues. The CDR3 loop is CATSYSGSGNTQYF. The CDR3 DNA sequence: TGTGCCACGTCGTATAGCGGGAGCGGGAATACGCAGTATTTT.

Concerning this clone: The same CDR3 arises from other DNA sequences in this sample as well. The chain uses TRBV9 and TRBJ2-3; 9 positions agree with TRBD1. After removal of 3 bases from V and 1 base from J, the junction contained 0 bases not matched to a gene. The CDR3 sequence is 14 residues long. CDR1 and CDR2 from the germline V gene are SGDLS and YYNGEE. The CDR3 region is CASSDRGRTDTQYF. Written as DNA, the CDR3 is TGTGCCAGCAGCGACAGGGGGCGCACAGATACGCAGTATTTT.

Regarding this clone: A much larger clonotype is one base distant, so this may be a read error. The sample has other DNA sequences that encode this CDR3 too. This chain connects TRBV5-1 to TRBJ2-1, with a possible D match to TRBD1 (5 bases). This CDR3 contains 15 residues. Deletions cut 4 bases from V and 0 bases from J, with 11 bases between. Germline CDR1 SGHRS, CDR2 YFSETQ. The CDR3 loop is CASSVDTSSYNEQFF. CDR3 coding DNA: TGCGCCAGCAGCGTGGACACGAGCTCCTACAATGAGCAGTTCTTC.

The chain recombines TRBV11-3 with TRBJ2-7, with TRBD1 as a possible D gene (6 bases). The V gene's germline CDR1 is SGHNT and CDR2 YENEEA. CDR3 length equals 14 residues. V was pared by 4 bases and J by 2 bases, with 12 bases between. CDR3 in amino acids: CASSWTVRPYEQYF. CDR3 nucleotide sequence: TGTGCCAGCAGCTGGACAGTTCGCCCCTACGAGCAGTACTTC.

V is TRBV28 and J is TRBJ1-2; D call uncertain. Trimming took 4 bases from V and 5 from J, leaving 5 bases between them. Per the germline V gene, CDR1 is MDHEN and CDR2 is SYDVKM. This CDR3 has 11 residues. CDR3 protein: CASSWLYGYTF. For the CDR3, the DNA is TGTGCCAGCAGTTGGTTGTATGGCTACACCTTC.

This clone was seen only once. This rearrangement joins TRBV5-1 to TRBJ2-7, with TRBD1 as a possible D gene (5 bases). Germline V gene data show CDR1 as SGHRS and CDR2 as YFSETQ. This CDR3 contains 17 residues. The germline V and J ends were trimmed by 2 bases and 3 bases, with 21 bases remaining between them. In nucleotides, the CDR3 is TGCGCCAGCAGCTTAGGCCTACAGGATTTCTATTACTACGAGCAGTACTTC. Translation: CASSLGLQDFYYYEQYF.

The V call is TRBV10-1, the J call TRBJ1-4; 7 bases agree with TRBD1. With 6 bases clipped from V and 7 bases from J, the junction kept 8 bases outside the gene matches. The CDR3 has 14 residues. CDR1 and CDR2 from the germline V gene are WNHNN and SYGVQD (reference sequence). The CDR3 is CASSADREGEKLFF. In DNA, the CDR3 is TGCGCCAGCAGCGCCGACAGGGAAGGTGAAAAACTGTTTTTT.

The CDR3 DNA sequence: TGTGCCAGCAGCCGCAGAGCAGGGGAAAGTCAGCCCCAGCATTTT. Protein sequence: CASSRRAGESQPQHF. The genes are TRBV7-2 and TRBJ1-5, with D perhaps TRBD1 (6 bases). CDR3 length: 15 residues. Trimming removed 5 bases at V and 6 bases at J, with 17 bases between. Germline V gene sequence: CDR1 SGHTA, CDR2 FQGNSA.

This chain uses TRBV6-5 with TRBJ2-7, with a tentative D call TRBD2 (5 bases). This CDR3 contains 13 residues. V lost 4 bases and J lost 4, with 11 bases in between. Germline CDR1 reads MNHEY; CDR2 reads SVGAGI. The CDR3 spells CASSSTSWYEQYF. The CDR3 DNA reads TGTGCCAGCAGTTCTACTAGTTGGTACGAGCAGTACTTC.

The chain has TRBV7-8 and TRBJ2-7; perhaps D is TRBD1 or TRBD2 (5 bases each). V was trimmed by 2 bases and J by 2 bases, leaving 16 bases between them. This CDR3 region has 16 residues. Germline V gene data show CDR1 as SGHVS and CDR2 as FQNEAQ. CDR3 sequence reads: CASSLSGPFLPYEQYF. As DNA, the CDR3 is TGTGCCAGCAGCTTATCGGGACCCTTCCTTCCCTACGAGCAGTACTTC. The variable domain in full, completed from reference TRBV7-8 and TRBJ2-7, reads GAGVSQSPRYKVAKRGQDVALRCDPISGHVSLFWYQQALGQGPEFLTYFQNEAQLDKSGLPSDRFFAERPEGSVSTLKIQRTQQEDSAVYLCASSLSGPFLPYEQYFGPGTRLTVT.

The chain joins TRBV27 to TRBJ2-1, with TRBD1 identical over 9 bases. Looked up from germline, CDR1 is MNHEY and CDR2 is SMNVEV (reference sequence). CDR3 length equals 19 residues. Unmatched junction bases numbered 18, after V lost 2 bases and J lost 7 bases. The CDR3 spells CASSLKSSGTGRGRNEQFF. CDR3 nucleotides: TGTGCCAGCAGTTTAAAGTCGTCTGGGACAGGGCGAGGGAGGAATGAGCAGTTCTTC.

This clone was observed a handful of times. The CDR3 coding sequence is TGTGCCAGTATTGGACAGCACGCTGGGTTGAATGAGCAGTTCTTC. Translation gives CASIGQHAGLNEQFF. The rearrangement joins TRBV19 to TRBJ2-1; a weak D match, TRBD1 (6 bases). The CDR3 sequence is 15 residues long. CDR1 LNHDA and CDR2 SQIVND come from the germline V gene (reference sequence). With 7 bases removed from V and 7 bases from J, the gap between germline ends came to 20 bases.

The sample holds one count of this clone. The chain joins TRBV2 to TRBJ1-1, with TRBD1 matching 8 bases. Germline V gene data show CDR1 as SNHLY and CDR2 as FYNNEI. V was clipped by 4 bases and J by 3 bases; unmatched bases: 7. The CDR3 spans 15 residues. The CDR3 sequence is CASSARQGHYTEAFF. In DNA form, the CDR3 reads TGTGCCAGCAGTGCAAGACAGGGGCACTACACTGAAGCTTTCTTT. Based on the CDR3 plus reference TRBV2 and TRBJ1-1, the full variable domain is EPEVTQTPSHQVTQMGQEVILRCVPISNHLYFYWYRQILGQKVEFLVSFYNNEISEKSEIFDDQFSVERPDGSNFTLKIRSTKLEDSAMYFCASSARQGHYTEAFFGQGTRLTVV.

The chain employs TRBV6-4 and TRBJ2-1; 11 nucleotides agree with TRBD1. J was trimmed by 7 bases and V by 4 bases; bases with no gene match: 6. The CDR3 runs to 15 residues. Germline CDR1 reads MRHNA; CDR2 reads SNTAGT. CDR3 in amino acids: CASSVAGTGGNEQFF. In DNA form, the CDR3 reads TGTGCCAGCAGTGTCGCCGGGACAGGGGGAAATGAGCAGTTCTTC.

This rearrangement joins TRBV5-4 to TRBJ2-7; 7 nucleotides match TRBD2. The ends lost 4 bases at V and 9 bases at J; junction bases unmatched: 10. Per the germline V gene, CDR1 is SGHNT and CDR2 is YYREEE (reference sequence). The CDR3 has 13 amino acids. In DNA, the CDR3 is TGTGCCAGCAGCGTTGAGGGAGGGGCTGGGCAGTACTTC. This gives the protein CASSVEGGAGQYF. The variable domain in full, with the rest retrieved from reference TRBV5-4 and TRBJ2-7, is ETGVTQSPTHLIKTRGQQVTLRCSSQSGHNTVSWYQQALGQGPQFIFQYYREEENGRGNFPPRFSGLQFPNYSSELNVNALELDDSALYLCASSVEGGAGQYFGPGTRLTVT.

This sequence joins TRBV19 and TRBJ1-2, with 7 bases identical to TRBD1. V lost 7 bases to trimming and J lost 4 bases; unmatched junction nucleotides: 12. Germline values: CDR1 LNHDA, CDR2 SQIVND (reference sequence). CDR3 length equals 15 residues. CDR3 in amino acids: CASTDAQGDLYGYTF. In nucleotides, the CDR3 is TGTGCCAGTACGGACGCCCAGGGGGACCTCTATGGCTACACCTTC.

V gene TRBV19 combines with J gene TRBJ1-1, with D maybe TRBD1 (6 bases). CDR1 and CDR2 (germline): LNHDA, SQIVND (reference sequence). This CDR3 is 14 amino acids long. V shed 7 bases and J shed 6 bases, with 18 bases lying between them. The CDR3 DNA is TGTGCCAGTACTACATGGGGTGGGGGCGCTGAAGCTTTCTTT. Amino acids: CASTTWGGGAEAFF.